This T cell receptor (beta chain) was obtained from a study of shared clonotypes between healthy human individuals. The naive CD8 population came from CD45RO-negative cells selected for CCR7, without terminally differentiated effector memory CD45RA+ cells. This CDR3 contains 15 residues. V was clipped by 4 bases and J by 2 bases; unmatched bases: 3. From germline, CDR1 is SEHNR and CDR2 FQNEAQ (reference sequence). Assay: immunoSEQ multiplex PCR; the TCRdb copy retains only in-frame clones and omits some. The table records some 2.1 million clones, 85% to 95% of them present only once. Input material: naive CD8+ T cells from PBMCs. This TCR derives from a young man in good health. Some clones in this sample may be carry-over from other donors' samples. The chain uses TRBV7-9 and TRBJ2-1; 9 nucleotides agree with TRBD2. CDR3 nucleotides: TGTGCCAGCAGCTCGCGGGAGGGTCCCTACAATGAGCAGTTCTTC. Amino acid sequence: CASSSREGPYNEQFF. Supplemented by reference TRBV7-9 and TRBJ2-1, the full variable domain reads DTGVSQNPRHKITKRGQNVTFRCDPISEHNRLYWYRQTLGQGPEFLTYFQNEAQLEKSRLLSDRFSAERPKGSFSTLEIQRTEQGDSAMYLCASSSREGPYNEQFFGPGTRLTVL.